Here is one TCR beta chain with its context. Its target is not known. This record belongs to a study of cytomegalovirus exposure and HLA in healthy donors. General study points: Later on, an analysis tied roughly 17,000 TCR beta sequences to HLA alleles at 0.05 false discovery rate. An assumption of roughly uniform sequencing depth across donors underlay the presence/absence analyses.

CDR1 MRHNA and CDR2 SNTAGT come from the germline V gene. Trimming removed 4 bases from V and 4 bases from J; junction bases left unmatched: 4. CDR3 length: 15 amino acids. PCR employed 60 Vbeta and 13 Jbeta primers. Assay: immunoSEQ multiplex PCR; the TCRdb copy retains only in-frame clones and omits some. The sample lists over 70,000 clones; roughly 80% were seen once. This chain connects TRBV6-4 to TRBJ2-3, with 11 bases identical to TRBD1. Sequenced sample: PBMCs. This TCR was recovered from a man aged 30 to 39 in good health and CMV-seronegative. The CDR3 DNA reads as TGTGCCAGCAGTGTTAGGACAGGGGGCGCAGATACGCAGTATTTT. Translating it yields CASSVRTGGADTQYF.